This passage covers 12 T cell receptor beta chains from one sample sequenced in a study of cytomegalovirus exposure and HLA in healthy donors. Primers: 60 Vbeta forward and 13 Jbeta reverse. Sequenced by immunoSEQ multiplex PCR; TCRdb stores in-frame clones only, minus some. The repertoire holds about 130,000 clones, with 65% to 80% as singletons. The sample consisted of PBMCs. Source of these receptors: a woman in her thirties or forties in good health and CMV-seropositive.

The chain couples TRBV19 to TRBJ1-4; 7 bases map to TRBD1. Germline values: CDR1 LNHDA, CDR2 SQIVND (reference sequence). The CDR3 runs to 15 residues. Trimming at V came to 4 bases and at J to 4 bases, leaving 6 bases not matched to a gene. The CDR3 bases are TGTGCCAGTAGTACACGGAGGGGGCTTAATGAAAAACTGTTTTTT. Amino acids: CASSTRRGLNEKLFF. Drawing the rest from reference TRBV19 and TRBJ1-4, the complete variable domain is DGGITQSPKYLFRKEGQNVTLSCEQNLNHDAMYWYRQDPGQGLRLIYYSQIVNDFQKGDIAEGYSVSREKKESFPLTVTSAQKNPTAFYLCASSTRRGLNEKLFFGSGTQLSVL.

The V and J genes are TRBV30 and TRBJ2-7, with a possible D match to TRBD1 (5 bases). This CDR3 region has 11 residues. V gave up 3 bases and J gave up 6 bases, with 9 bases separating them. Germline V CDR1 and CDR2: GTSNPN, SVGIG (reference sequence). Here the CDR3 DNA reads TGTGCCTGGAGGGGCCAGGGCGAGCAGTACTTC. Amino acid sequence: CAWRGQGEQYF.

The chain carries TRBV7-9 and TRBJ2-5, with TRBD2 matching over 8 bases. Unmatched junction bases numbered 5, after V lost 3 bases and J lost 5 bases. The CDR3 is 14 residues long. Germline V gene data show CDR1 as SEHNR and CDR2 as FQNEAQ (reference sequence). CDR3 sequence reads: CASSFREGWETQYF. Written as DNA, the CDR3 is TGTGCCAGCAGCTTTCGGGAGGGATGGGAGACCCAGTACTTC.

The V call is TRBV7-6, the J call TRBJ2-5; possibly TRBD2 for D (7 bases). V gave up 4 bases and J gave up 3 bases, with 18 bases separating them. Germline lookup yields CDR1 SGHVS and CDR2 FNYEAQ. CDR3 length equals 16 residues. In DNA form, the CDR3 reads TGTGCCAGCAGCTCAGGACTAGTCGGGGGCAAAGAGACCCAGTACTTC. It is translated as CASSSGLVGGKETQYF.

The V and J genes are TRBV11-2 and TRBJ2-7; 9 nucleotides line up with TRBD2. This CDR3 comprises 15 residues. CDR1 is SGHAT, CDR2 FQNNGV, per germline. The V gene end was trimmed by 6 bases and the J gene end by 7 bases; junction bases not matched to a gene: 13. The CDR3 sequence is CASRALRAGGREQYF. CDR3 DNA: TGTGCCAGCAGGGCACTTCGAGCGGGAGGAAGGGAGCAGTACTTC.

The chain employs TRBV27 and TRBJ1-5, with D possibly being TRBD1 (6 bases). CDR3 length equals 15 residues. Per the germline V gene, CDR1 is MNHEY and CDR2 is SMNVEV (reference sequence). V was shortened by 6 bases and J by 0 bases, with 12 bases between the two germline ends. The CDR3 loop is CASSVDRFSNQPQHF. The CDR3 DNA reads TGTGCCAGCAGCGTCGACAGGTTTAGCAATCAGCCCCAGCATTTT.

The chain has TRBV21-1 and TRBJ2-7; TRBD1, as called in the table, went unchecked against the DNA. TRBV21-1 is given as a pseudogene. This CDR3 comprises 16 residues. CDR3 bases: TGTGCCAGCAGCAAAGCGGGCAGGTCGAGCTCCTACGAGCAGTACTTC. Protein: CASSKAGRSSSYEQYF.

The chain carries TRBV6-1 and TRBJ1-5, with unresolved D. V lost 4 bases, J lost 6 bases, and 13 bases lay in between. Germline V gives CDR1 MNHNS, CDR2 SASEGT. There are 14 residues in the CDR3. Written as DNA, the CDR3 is TGTGCCAGCAGTGTATTGAACACCGCTCAGCCCCAGCATTTT. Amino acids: CASSVLNTAQPQHF.

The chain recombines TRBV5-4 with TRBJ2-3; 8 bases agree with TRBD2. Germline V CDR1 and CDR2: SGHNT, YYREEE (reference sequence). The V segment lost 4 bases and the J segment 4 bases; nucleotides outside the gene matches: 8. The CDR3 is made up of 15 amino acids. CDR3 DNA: TGTGCCAGCAGCCGGGGGGGGGCTAATTCAGATACGCAGTATTTT. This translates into CASSRGGANSDTQYF.

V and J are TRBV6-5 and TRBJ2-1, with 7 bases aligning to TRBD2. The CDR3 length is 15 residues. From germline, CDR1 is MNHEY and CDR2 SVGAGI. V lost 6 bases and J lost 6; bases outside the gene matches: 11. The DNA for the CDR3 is TGTGCCAGCAGAAATGCGGGAGTAGTTGGCAATGAGCAGTTCTTC. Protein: CASRNAGVVGNEQFF.

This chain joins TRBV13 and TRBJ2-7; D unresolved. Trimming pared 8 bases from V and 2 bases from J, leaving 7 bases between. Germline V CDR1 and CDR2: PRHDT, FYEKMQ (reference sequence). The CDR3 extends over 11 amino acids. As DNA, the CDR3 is TGTGCCAGCTCCCTTGCCTACGAGCAGTACTTC. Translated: CASSLAYEQYF.

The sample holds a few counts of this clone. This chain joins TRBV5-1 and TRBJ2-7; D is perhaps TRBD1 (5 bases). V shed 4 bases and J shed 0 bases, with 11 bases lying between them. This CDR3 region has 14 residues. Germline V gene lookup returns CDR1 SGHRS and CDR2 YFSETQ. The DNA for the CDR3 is TGCGCCAGCAGCGGATTAGGACACTCCTACGAGCAGTACTTC. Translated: CASSGLGHSYEQYF.